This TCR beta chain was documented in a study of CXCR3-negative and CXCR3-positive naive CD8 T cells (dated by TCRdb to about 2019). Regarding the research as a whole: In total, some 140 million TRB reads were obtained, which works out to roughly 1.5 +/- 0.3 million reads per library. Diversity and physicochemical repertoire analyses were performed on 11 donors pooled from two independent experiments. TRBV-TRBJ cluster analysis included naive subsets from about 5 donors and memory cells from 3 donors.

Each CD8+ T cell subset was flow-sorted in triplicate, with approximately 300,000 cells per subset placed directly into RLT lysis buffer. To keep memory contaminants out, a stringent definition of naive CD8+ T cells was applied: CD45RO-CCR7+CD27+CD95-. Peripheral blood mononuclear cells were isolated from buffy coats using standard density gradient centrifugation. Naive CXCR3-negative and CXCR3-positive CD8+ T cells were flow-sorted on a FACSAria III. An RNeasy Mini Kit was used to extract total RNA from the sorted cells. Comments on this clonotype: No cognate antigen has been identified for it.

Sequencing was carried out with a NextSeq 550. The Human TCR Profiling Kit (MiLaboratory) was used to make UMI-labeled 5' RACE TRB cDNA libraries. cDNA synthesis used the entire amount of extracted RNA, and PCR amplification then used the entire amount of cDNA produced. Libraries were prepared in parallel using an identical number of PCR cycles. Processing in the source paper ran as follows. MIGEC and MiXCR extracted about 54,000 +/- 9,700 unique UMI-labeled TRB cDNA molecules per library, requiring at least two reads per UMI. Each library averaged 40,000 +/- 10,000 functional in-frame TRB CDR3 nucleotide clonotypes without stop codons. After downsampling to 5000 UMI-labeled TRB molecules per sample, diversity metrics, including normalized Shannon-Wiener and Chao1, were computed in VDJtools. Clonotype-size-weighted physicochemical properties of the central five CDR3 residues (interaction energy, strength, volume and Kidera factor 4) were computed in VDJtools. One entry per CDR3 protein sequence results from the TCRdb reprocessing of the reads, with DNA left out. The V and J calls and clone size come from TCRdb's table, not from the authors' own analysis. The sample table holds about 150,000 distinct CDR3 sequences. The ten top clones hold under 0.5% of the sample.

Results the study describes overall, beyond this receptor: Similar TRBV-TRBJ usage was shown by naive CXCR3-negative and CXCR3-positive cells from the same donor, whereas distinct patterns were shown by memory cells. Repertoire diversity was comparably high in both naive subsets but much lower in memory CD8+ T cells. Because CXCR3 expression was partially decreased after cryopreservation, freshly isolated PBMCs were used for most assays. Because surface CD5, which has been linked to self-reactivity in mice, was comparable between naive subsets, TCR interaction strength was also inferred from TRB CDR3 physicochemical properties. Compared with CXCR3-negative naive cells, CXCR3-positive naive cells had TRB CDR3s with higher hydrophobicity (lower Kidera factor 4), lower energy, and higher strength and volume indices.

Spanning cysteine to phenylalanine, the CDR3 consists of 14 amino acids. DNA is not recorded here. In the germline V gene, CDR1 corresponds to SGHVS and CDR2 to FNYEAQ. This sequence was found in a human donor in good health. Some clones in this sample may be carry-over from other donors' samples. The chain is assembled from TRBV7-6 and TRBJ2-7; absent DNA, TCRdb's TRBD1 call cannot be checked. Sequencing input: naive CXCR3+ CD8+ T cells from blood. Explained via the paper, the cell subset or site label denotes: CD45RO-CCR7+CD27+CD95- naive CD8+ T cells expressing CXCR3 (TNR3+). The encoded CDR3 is CASSFGRGLYEQYF.